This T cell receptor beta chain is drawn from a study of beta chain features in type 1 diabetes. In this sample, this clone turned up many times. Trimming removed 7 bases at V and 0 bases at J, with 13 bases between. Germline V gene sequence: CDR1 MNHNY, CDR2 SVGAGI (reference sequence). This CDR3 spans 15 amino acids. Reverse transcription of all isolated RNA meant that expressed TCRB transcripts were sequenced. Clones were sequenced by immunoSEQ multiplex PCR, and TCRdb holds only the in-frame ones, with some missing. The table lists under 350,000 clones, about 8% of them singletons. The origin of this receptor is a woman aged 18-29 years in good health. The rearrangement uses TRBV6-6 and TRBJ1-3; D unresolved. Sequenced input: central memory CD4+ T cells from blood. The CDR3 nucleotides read TGTGCCAGCAAACTATCCCCCTCCTCTGGAAACACCATATATTTT. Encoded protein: CASKLSPSSGNTIYF.